This T cell receptor beta chain is drawn from a study of blood T cell repertoires in COVID-19. Across the study: Collection of acute and convalescent COVID-19 samples took place in the United States, Italy and Spain. The cDNA or gDNA used as material had been derived from T cells, B-cell-depleted T cells, or PBMCs.

Original processing methods: Estimation of nucleated cell counts relied on the amplification of reference gene primers. Measured with immunoSEQ multiplex PCR; TCRdb has only the in-frame clones, and not every one. The V and J calls and the clone size are those of that table, but D and trimming were determined from the DNA. Here the sample spans approximately 500,000 clones, approximately 85% being singletons. The germline CDR1 and CDR2 sequences are SEHNR and FQNEAQ (reference sequence). V lost 2 bases and J lost 2, with 10 bases in between. The CDR3 loop spans 15 amino acids. Sequencing was carried out using peripheral blood. The receptor was derived from a human donor in a cohort sampled during active COVID-19. This chain uses TRBV7-9 with TRBJ1-3, with a weak D call TRBD1 (5 bases). The CDR3 is CASSLFGGTGNTIYF. The CDR3 DNA sequence: TGTGCCAGCAGCTTATTTGGGGGGACTGGAAACACCATATATTTT.